This T cell receptor beta chain was sequenced in a study of T cell responses to AZD1222 COVID-19 vaccine. The repertoire was sequenced with immunoSEQ multiplex PCR; TCRdb's copy has only in-frame clones and lacks some. The sample lists 130,000 to 150,000 clones, about 89% seen once, with 4.5% to 6.5% in the top ten. Germline V CDR1 and CDR2: MNHEY, SMNVEV (reference sequence). CDR3 length equals 14 residues. J gave up 0 bases and V 6 bases, and 5 bases lay outside the gene matches. The starting material was peripheral blood, obtained on day 0 of AZD1222 vaccination. This receptor was obtained from an adult in good health. The rearrangement links TRBV27 to TRBJ2-7, with 7 nucleotides matching TRBD1. The CDR3 spells CASRYRGFSYEQYF. As DNA, the CDR3 is TGTGCCAGCAGATACAGGGGATTCTCCTACGAGCAGTACTTC.